Below, 17 T cell receptor beta chains from the same sample are listed, as sequenced in a study of shared clonotypes between healthy human individuals. Measured with immunoSEQ multiplex PCR; TCRdb has only the in-frame clones, and not every one. The data show some 2,000,000 clones, approximately 95% seen once. Sequencing used naive CD4+ T cells sorted from blood. The subset denotes: CD45RA+ positively selected. These receptors were taken from a man aged 18 to 30 in good health.

The rearrangement links TRBV6-1 to TRBJ2-7, with 7 bases matching TRBD2. CDR1 MNHNS and CDR2 SASEGT come from the germline V gene. V was pared by 2 bases and J by 4 bases, with 8 bases of the junction left unmatched. This CDR3 contains 15 residues. The CDR3 loop reads CASSEPAPGGYEQYF. The CDR3 DNA sequence: TGTGCCAGCAGTGAACCTGCCCCGGGGGGATACGAGCAGTACTTC.

The CDR3 protein is CASSGREGETQYF. In DNA, the CDR3 is TGTGCCAGCAGTGGAAGGGAAGGAGAGACCCAGTACTTC. This sequence joins TRBV27 and TRBJ2-5; D is unclear. Trimming pared 5 bases from V and 4 bases from J, leaving 11 bases between. Per germline, CDR1 MNHEY and CDR2 SMNVEV (reference sequence). This CDR3 is 13 amino acids long.

This chain joins TRBV7-8 and TRBJ1-5, with a possible D match to TRBD1 (6 bases). This CDR3 is 14 amino acids long. In germline, CDR1 is SGHVS, CDR2 FQNEAQ. V lost 8 bases and J lost 1, with 12 bases in between. The CDR3 protein is CASGEGGSNQPQHF. The CDR3 DNA sequence: TGTGCCAGCGGGGAGGGGGGCAGCAATCAGCCCCAGCATTTT.

The chain combines TRBV5-1 with TRBJ2-2, with D maybe TRBD1 (6 bases). V gave up 0 bases and J gave up 1 base, with 13 bases separating them. The CDR3 is 17 amino acids. The germline gives CDR1 SGHRS, CDR2 YFSETQ. The DNA for the CDR3 is TGCGCCAGCAGCTTGGCCGTAGGGACACAGAACACCGGGGAGCTGTTTTTT. Its protein product is CASSLAVGTQNTGELFF.

This clone was detected once. This chain links TRBV9 with TRBJ2-1; tentative D call: TRBD2 (6 bases). V was clipped by 4 bases and J by 7 bases, with 9 bases between them. CDR1 and CDR2 (germline): SGDLS, YYNGEE. CDR3 length equals 12 residues. The CDR3 region is CASSQGGNEQFF. In DNA, the CDR3 is TGTGCCAGCAGCCAGGGAGGAAATGAGCAGTTCTTC.

The chain couples TRBV7-2 to TRBJ2-7; tentatively, D is TRBD1 (5 bases). This CDR3 has 13 amino acids. Germline CDR1 is SGHTA and CDR2 is FQGNSA. Trimming left V 4 bases short and J 2 bases short, with 9 bases between. The CDR3 loop is CASSSRVPYEQYF. CDR3 in DNA: TGTGCCAGCAGCTCCAGGGTACCCTACGAGCAGTACTTC.

This chain uses TRBV5-6 with TRBJ2-7; 10 bases agree with TRBD1. The CDR3 length is 15 residues. Germline assignment: CDR1 SGHDT and CDR2 YYEEEE. V shed 3 bases and J 1 base; nucleotides not matched to a gene: 4. The CDR3 nucleotides are TGTGCCAGCAGCTCCGGGACAGGGGCGTCCTACGAGCAGTACTTC. It codes for CASSSGTGASYEQYF.

The chain joins TRBV5-4 to TRBJ1-6; D remains unclear. This CDR3 has 14 residues. Germline V gives CDR1 SGHNT, CDR2 YYREEE (reference sequence). The V and J ends lost 4 bases and 7 bases respectively, with 12 bases between them. CDR3 bases: TGTGCCAGCAGCCTACTGGCAGAGAATTCACCCCTCCACTTT. Its protein product is CASSLLAENSPLHF.

The gene calls are TRBV6-6 and TRBJ1-2; TRBD1 agrees at 7 bases. With 4 bases clipped from V and 9 bases from J, the junction kept 11 bases outside the gene matches. Germline V gene data show CDR1 as MNHNY and CDR2 as SVGAGI (reference sequence). This CDR3 is built from 14 residues. Here the CDR3 reads CASSSPGQSRSYTF. The CDR3 nucleotides read TGTGCCAGCAGTTCGCCGGGACAGTCTAGGAGCTACACCTTC.

V gene TRBV6-1 combines with J gene TRBJ2-3; no clear D. Germline V gives CDR1 MNHNS, CDR2 SASEGT. The length of the CDR3 is 14 residues. The V and J ends lost 3 bases and 2 bases respectively, with 9 bases between them. The CDR3 loop reads CASSDRASTDTQYF. The CDR3 DNA reads TGTGCCAGCAGTGATAGGGCTTCCACAGATACGCAGTATTTT.

This sequence joins TRBV6-5 and TRBJ2-1, with 7 bases aligning to TRBD2. Germline-derived CDR1 and CDR2 are MNHEY and SVGAGI. The V and J ends lost 0 bases and 4 bases, in that order; junction bases with no gene match: 6. The CDR3 has 16 residues. CDR3 region: CASSYSPSGIYNEQFF. The CDR3 DNA reads as TGTGCCAGCAGTTACTCCCCTAGCGGTATATACAATGAGCAGTTCTTC.

The CDR3 spells CASSENSNTEAFF. The CDR3 region has the DNA TGTGCCAGCTCAGAAAACAGTAACACTGAAGCTTTCTTT. This rearrangement joins TRBV18 to TRBJ1-1; no clear D gene. The CDR3 has 13 residues. The germline gives CDR1 KGHSH, CDR2 LQKENI. The ends were cut back, 5 bases at V and 2 bases at J, with 9 bases in the middle.

The chain carries TRBV7-9 and TRBJ1-1; tentative D call: TRBD1 (6 bases). Germline CDR1 SEHNR, CDR2 FQNEAQ (reference sequence). The V and J ends lost 11 bases and 2 bases respectively, with 27 bases between them. This CDR3 is 17 amino acids long. The CDR3 sequence is CAGTPTDRPFLNTEAFF. CDR3 nucleotides: TGTGCCGGAACACCCACGGACAGACCCTTTTTAAACACTGAAGCTTTCTTT. Complete variable domain (other parts from reference TRBV7-9 and TRBJ1-1): DTGVSQNPRHKITKRGQNVTFRCDPISEHNRLYWYRQTLGQGPEFLTYFQNEAQLEKSRLLSDRFSAERPKGSFSTLEIQRTEQGDSAMYLCAGTPTDRPFLNTEAFFGQGTRLTVV.

This chain connects TRBV30 to TRBJ1-3; 7 nucleotides agree with TRBD1. Germline assignment: CDR1 GTSNPN and CDR2 SVGIG (reference sequence). Losses at the gene ends were 1 base for V and 7 bases for J; bases not matched to a gene: 10. The CDR3 covers 15 residues. The DNA of the CDR3 is TGTGCCTGGAGTGGCAGGGGGGCTCCCCTGAACACCATATATTTT. Its translation: CAWSGRGAPLNTIYF.

To note about this clone: Other nucleotide sequences in the sample specify the same CDR3. This chain links TRBV20-1 with TRBJ2-3; D not resolved. CDR3 length: 9 residues. Trimming took 6 bases from V and 6 from J, leaving 4 bases between them. Germline lookup yields CDR1 DFQATT and CDR2 SNEGSKA (reference sequence). CDR3 in amino acids: CSAGDTQYF. The CDR3 nucleotides are TGCAGTGCGGGGGATACGCAGTATTTT.

With regard to this clone: Its ends do not fully match the called genes, so a read error is possible. The chain recombines TRBV7-9 with TRBJ2-1; 7 positions match TRBD2. The CDR3 totals 15 residues. Per germline, CDR1 SEHNR and CDR2 FQNEAQ (reference sequence). The CDR3 coding sequence is TGTGCCAGCAGCAGGAGACTAGCCGAGGGCCATGAGCAGCTCTTC. Protein: CASSRRLAEGHEQLF.

As for this clone: The sample carries other DNA sequences with the same CDR3. The CDR3 DNA reads TGTGCCAGCAGCGTAGGGTCTTTCACAGATACGCAGTATTTT. Its translation is CASSVGSFTDTQYF. This chain connects TRBV9 to TRBJ2-3; D is undetermined. From germline, CDR1 is SGDLS and CDR2 YYNGEE. The CDR3 has 14 residues. Deletions cut 0 bases from V and 2 bases from J, with 7 bases between.